This TCR beta chain is from a study of blood T cell repertoires in COVID-19. The protocol was immunoSEQ multiplex PCR, while the TCRdb copy is restricted to in-frame clones and leaves out a portion. Among approximately 170,000 clones listed, about 85% were seen once. Trimming removed 7 bases from V and 7 bases from J; junction bases left unmatched: 7. The CDR3 is 14 residues long. The germline gives CDR1 LNHDA, CDR2 SQIVND (reference sequence). Sequencing was performed on peripheral blood. J is TRBJ2-1 and V is TRBV19, with 10 positions matching TRBD2. This receptor was identified in a man aged 60 to 75 with acute or convalescent COVID-19. CDR3 residues: CASTTSGALNEQFF. CDR3 DNA sequence: TGTGCCAGTACAACTAGCGGGGCCTTGAATGAGCAGTTCTTC.